One and the same sample provided the 32 T cell receptor beta chains below, sequenced in a study of T cell responses to AZD1222 COVID-19 vaccine. Method: immunoSEQ multiplex PCR; TCRdb's copy keeps in-frame clones and lacks some. The table shows 100,000 to 120,000 clones, with nearly 90% occurring only once. This specimen was peripheral blood, taken on day 0 of AZD1222 vaccination. The source of these receptors is an adult in good health.

Regarding this clone: Other DNA sequences in the same sample also yield this CDR3. This chain connects TRBV11-2 to TRBJ1-1; 7 bases agree with TRBD1. V lost 5 bases and J lost 5; bases outside the gene matches: 8. The CDR3 length is 14 residues. Germline V gene sequence: CDR1 SGHAT, CDR2 FQNNGV. The CDR3 here is CASSPAGGDTEAFF. CDR3 DNA: TGTGCCAGCAGCCCGGCAGGGGGAGATACTGAAGCTTTCTTT.

The chain couples TRBV28 to TRBJ1-3; D unresolved. The germline V gene has CDR1 MDHEN and CDR2 SYDVKM. Trimming left V 6 bases short and J 4 bases short, with 16 bases between. This CDR3 is 15 amino acids long. The CDR3 reads CASSPPVGSGNTIYF. In nucleotides, the CDR3 is TGTGCCAGCAGCCCACCTGTGGGATCGGGAAACACCATATATTTT.

The J gene is TRBJ1-6, the V gene TRBV25-1; 7 bases map to TRBD1. Germline V lookup: CDR1 MGHDK, CDR2 SYGVNS. The CDR3 length is 13 residues. J gave up 8 bases and V 8 bases, and 6 bases lay outside the gene matches. The DNA of the CDR3 is TGTGCCAGCCGACAGGGCAACTATTCACCCCTCCACTTT. Translating it yields CASRQGNYSPLHF.

The chain recombines TRBV28 with TRBJ1-3; 8 positions agree with TRBD1. V lost 6 bases and J lost 4; bases outside the gene matches: 8. CDR1 is MDHEN and CDR2 is SYDVKM in the germline V gene. The CDR3 is made up of 15 amino acids. This CDR3 reads CASSLRTGPGNTIYF. The CDR3 DNA reads as TGTGCCAGCAGCCTACGGACAGGGCCGGGAAACACCATATATTTT.

The rearrangement uses TRBV2 and TRBJ1-3, with a tentative D call TRBD1 (5 bases). The length of the CDR3 is 15 residues. CDR1 SNHLY and CDR2 FYNNEI come from the germline V gene. Trimming took off 3 bases at V and 2 bases at J, with 11 bases between the two ends. The CDR3 reads CASSDEGVPGNTIYF. CDR3 in DNA: TGTGCCAGCAGTGATGAAGGGGTACCTGGAAACACCATATATTTT.

The chain joins TRBV12-3 or TRBV12-4 to TRBJ2-7, with 7 bases matching TRBD1. The CDR3 has 13 residues. V dropped 5 bases and J dropped 3; count of bases not matched to a gene: 4. The CDR3 DNA reads TGTGCCAGCAGTGTTGACAGGGTCTACGAGCAGTACTTC. This encodes CASSVDRVYEQYF.

The chain joins TRBV19 to TRBJ2-1; D uncertain. The germline CDR1 and CDR2 sequences are LNHDA and SQIVND (reference sequence). Trimming took 10 bases from V and 0 from J, leaving 13 bases between them. The CDR3 spans 14 residues. As DNA, the CDR3 is TGTGCCACAGTGGGCCACGGCTCCTACAATGAGCAGTTCTTC. This gives the protein CATVGHGSYNEQFF.

The chain uses TRBV28 and TRBJ2-3; D may be TRBD2 (7 bases). The CDR3 is made up of 15 amino acids. The V and J ends lost 5 bases and 3 bases respectively, with 15 bases between them. Per germline, CDR1 MDHEN and CDR2 SYDVKM. DNA for the CDR3: TGTGCCAGCAGTCTCCCCGGGGGGCAGACAGATACGCAGTATTTT. As protein: CASSLPGGQTDTQYF.

The rearrangement joins TRBV5-4 to TRBJ1-4; 8 nucleotides match TRBD1. The CDR3 loop spans 16 amino acids. V dropped 3 bases and J dropped 1; count of bases not matched to a gene: 5. Germline CDR1 reads SGHNT; CDR2 reads YYREEE (reference sequence). CDR3 bases: TGTGCCAGCAGCTCGGGACAGGCGGGAACTAATGAAAAACTGTTTTTT. Translating it yields CASSSGQAGTNEKLFF. The complete variable domain, with remaining parts taken from reference TRBV5-4 and TRBJ1-4, reads ETGVTQSPTHLIKTRGQQVTLRCSSQSGHNTVSWYQQALGQGPQFIFQYYREEENGRGNFPPRFSGLQFPNYSSELNVNALELDDSALYLCASSSGQAGTNEKLFFGSGTQLSVL.

The V call is TRBV7-8, the J call TRBJ2-2, with D perhaps given as TRBD1 or TRBD2 (5 bases each). Germline CDR1 SGHVS, CDR2 FQNEAQ. The V end lost 8 bases, the J end lost 0 bases, and 10 bases lay between the germline ends. This CDR3 has 14 residues. This CDR3 reads CASGRGANTGELFF. CDR3 sequence (DNA): TGTGCCAGCGGCCGAGGGGCGAACACCGGGGAGCTGTTTTTT.

This CDR3 is CASSVATTVSGNTIYF. CDR3 sequence (DNA): TGTGCCAGCAGCGTAGCTACGACAGTCTCTGGAAACACCATATATTTT. The chain carries TRBV9 and TRBJ1-3; D might be TRBD1 (5 bases). The length of the CDR3 is 16 residues. Germline lookup yields CDR1 SGDLS and CDR2 YYNGEE. V shed 0 bases and J shed 0 bases, with 10 bases lying between them.

This clone appeared once. V usage is TRBV11-2 and J usage is TRBJ1-4; D not certain. The V and J ends lost 3 bases and 0 bases respectively, with 11 bases between them. Germline CDR1 and CDR2: SGHAT and FQNNGV. The CDR3 contains 16 residues. CDR3 DNA: TGTGCCAGCAGCTTTTCGGCATCTGCAACTAATGAAAAACTGTTTTTT. Encoded protein: CASSFSASATNEKLFF.

This clone was counted once. V is TRBV28 and J is TRBJ2-1; 10 bases line up with TRBD2. CDR1 and CDR2 from the germline V gene are MDHEN and SYDVKM. CDR3 length: 14 amino acids. Trimming at V came to 8 bases and at J to 4 bases, leaving 5 bases not matched to a gene. The CDR3 DNA follows: TGTGCCAGCGGACTAGCGGAGCTTTACAATGAGCAGTTCTTC. This translates into CASGLAELYNEQFF. Together with reference TRBV28 and TRBJ2-1, the CDR3 gives the full variable domain: DVKVTQSSRYLVKRTGEKVFLECVQDMDHENMFWYRQDPGLGLRLIYFSYDVKMKEKGDIPEGYSVSREKKERFSLILESASTNQTSMYLCASGLAELYNEQFFGPGTRLTVL.

The chain is built from TRBV11-2 and TRBJ1-2; D may be TRBD1 (5 bases). The CDR3 loop spans 12 amino acids. V was clipped by 1 base and J by 8 bases, with 8 bases between them. From germline, CDR1 is SGHAT and CDR2 FQNNGV. In DNA, the CDR3 is TGTGCCAGCAGCTTAGGGGGGGGAGGCTACACCTTC. Encoded protein: CASSLGGGGYTF.

The V call is TRBV5-1, the J call TRBJ2-7, with TRBD2 as a possible D gene (8 bases). The length of the CDR3 is 15 residues. Trimming removed 4 bases at V and 2 bases at J, with 16 bases between. In germline, CDR1 is SGHRS, CDR2 YFSETQ. Written as DNA, the CDR3 is TGCGCCAGCAGCCCGAGCGGGGGACAGCCCTACGAGCAGTACTTC. Translation: CASSPSGGQPYEQYF.

In regard to this clone: A read error may account for a junction end that differs from germline. The chain combines TRBV6-5 with TRBJ1-1; weak D call: TRBD1 (6 bases). Germline values: CDR1 MNHEY, CDR2 SVGAGI. CDR3 length: 14 residues. CDR3 residues: CASSYQGNRTPPSF. The CDR3 coding sequence is TGTGCCAGCAGTTACCAGGGGAACCGCACCCCTCCGAGCTTT.

The V call is TRBV6-1, the J call TRBJ2-5; D gene ambiguous. The CDR3 is made up of 16 amino acids. The ends were cut back, 1 base at V and 2 bases at J, with 14 bases in the middle. Germline assignment: CDR1 MNHNS and CDR2 SASEGT. Written as DNA, the CDR3 is TGTGCCAGCAGTGAAGGTTGGCGGACGAGACAAGAGACCCAGTACTTC. Translation: CASSEGWRTRQETQYF.

The J gene is TRBJ2-7, the V gene TRBV2, with 7 bases identical to TRBD2. The V gene's germline CDR1 is SNHLY and CDR2 FYNNEI. J gave up 3 bases and V 5 bases, and 13 bases lay outside the gene matches. The CDR3 has 16 residues. As DNA, the CDR3 is TGTGCCAGCAGTCTAGAATCCGGGAGGCGGCTCTACGAGCAGTACTTC. It translates to CASSLESGRRLYEQYF.

The V gene is TRBV7-8, the J gene TRBJ1-4; 7 positions match TRBD1. CDR1 and CDR2 (germline): SGHVS, FQNEAQ. V trimming: 7 bases; J trimming: 2 bases; junction bases outside the gene matches: 13. CDR3 size: 17 residues. CDR3 loop: CASTPPGRGQTNEKLFF. DNA for the CDR3: TGTGCCAGCACCCCCCCGGGGAGGGGGCAGACTAATGAAAAACTGTTTTTT.

The chain is built from TRBV7-8 and TRBJ2-7; weak D call: TRBD1 (5 bases). CDR3 length equals 15 residues. The germline V gene has CDR1 SGHVS and CDR2 FQNEAQ. The V end was cut by 3 bases, the J end by 6 bases, with 18 bases between. This CDR3 is CASSFQGRLVGEQYF. DNA for the CDR3: TGTGCCAGCAGCTTTCAGGGCCGCCTTGTCGGCGAGCAGTACTTC.

This clone came up a few times. The rearrangement uses TRBV3-1 (or the pseudogene TRBV3-2) and TRBJ1-2; D gene ambiguous. The CDR3 runs 20 residues. Per the germline V gene, CDR1 is LGHDT and CDR2 is YNNKEL (reference sequence). The V gene lost 1 base and the J gene lost 8 bases, with 32 bases spanning the gap. The CDR3 sequence: CASSQVAMKRLGRESIGYTF. Here the CDR3 DNA reads TGTGCCAGCAGCCAAGTAGCAATGAAGCGATTAGGGAGGGAATCGATAGGCTACACCTTC.

This chain joins TRBV2 and TRBJ2-7; D is unclear. V shed 8 bases and J shed 3 bases, with 14 bases lying between them. This CDR3 is built from 13 residues. In germline, CDR1 is SNHLY, CDR2 FYNNEI. CDR3 in DNA: TGTGCCAGCTCCCGGGCGAGTCTCTACGAGCAGTACTTC. It encodes CASSRASLYEQYF.

Comments on this clone: The junction and the germline gene differ at one end; a read error may be behind it. This rearrangement joins TRBV6-1 to TRBJ2-1; D is possibly TRBD2 (7 bases). Germline V gene data show CDR1 as MNHNS and CDR2 as SASEGT. The length of the CDR3 is 15 residues. The CDR3 loop is CASSEGGAASGKLVF. DNA for the CDR3: TGTGCCAGCAGTGAAGGGGGGGCGGCTAGCGGTAAACTGGTCTTC.

The chain recombines TRBV15 with TRBJ2-3; possibly TRBD1 for D (5 bases). The germline V gene encodes CDR1 LNHNV and CDR2 YYDKDF (reference sequence). This CDR3 is 16 amino acids long. V lost 0 bases and J 2 bases, leaving 12 bases between the germline ends. The CDR3 is CATSRDRTDTTDTQYF. The CDR3 coding sequence is TGTGCCACCAGCAGAGATAGGACGGACACCACAGATACGCAGTATTTT.

The chain recombines TRBV5-5 with TRBJ1-1; 8 nucleotides match TRBD1. The CDR3 extends over 18 amino acids. J was trimmed by 2 bases and V by 4 bases; bases with no gene match: 16. CDR1 is SGHKS, CDR2 YYEKEE, per germline (reference sequence). The CDR3 coding sequence is TGTGCCAGCAGCCCATCGCTTGGGGACAGGTTCTCCAACACTGAAGCTTTCTTT. Translated, it gives CASSPSLGDRFSNTEAFF.

The chain joins TRBV21-1 to TRBJ1-1. TRBV21-1 is given as a pseudogene. There are 17 residues in the CDR3. The DNA for the CDR3 is TGTGCCAGCAGCAACCGTGGAAGAGGGGCACAGAACACTGAAGCTTTCTTT. Its protein product is CASSNRGRGAQNTEAFF.

This rearrangement joins TRBV11-1 to TRBJ2-3, with D unresolved. V dropped 0 bases and J dropped 3 bases, with 22 bases sitting between them. The CDR3 contains 19 residues. Germline V CDR1 and CDR2: SGHAT, FQDESV (reference sequence). The CDR3 nucleotides are TGTGCCAGCAGCTTAGCCCCTCCTAACCGGGTGGGTTTGACAGATACGCAGTATTTT. Amino acids: CASSLAPPNRVGLTDTQYF. Using reference TRBV11-1 and TRBJ2-3 for the parts outside the CDR3, the full variable domain is EAEVAQSPRYKITEKSQAVAFWCDPISGHATLYWYRQILGQGPELLVQFQDESVVDDSQLPKDRFSAERLKGVDSTLKIQPAELGDSAMYLCASSLAPPNRVGLTDTQYFGPGTRLTVL.

As regards this clone: Mismatch with germline at one junction end may stem from a read error. The gene calls are TRBV3-1 (or the pseudogene TRBV3-2) and TRBJ1-6, with D maybe TRBD1 (6 bases). This CDR3 is 17 amino acids long. CDR1 LGHDT and CDR2 YNNKEL come from the germline V gene (reference sequence). CDR3 nucleotides: TGTGCCAGCTGCCAAGTCACCGGGGGGGGGCAGGATTCACCCCTCCACTTT. This gives the protein CASCQVTGGGQDSPLHF.

This chain links TRBV29-1 with TRBJ2-7; possible D gene TRBD2, 5 bases. Germline V gene data show CDR1 as SQVTM and CDR2 as ANQGSEA. V was clipped by 4 bases and J by 0 bases, with 10 bases between them. The CDR3 is made up of 13 amino acids. The CDR3 region has the DNA TGCAGCGTTGCGAGGGTTAACTCCTACGAGCAGTACTTC. Translation: CSVARVNSYEQYF.

This chain joins TRBV15 and TRBJ1-5, with a weak D call TRBD1 (5 bases). The V end lost 0 bases, the J end lost 4 bases, and 16 bases lay between the germline ends. Germline loops: CDR1 LNHNV, CDR2 YYDKDF (reference sequence). The CDR3 runs 17 residues. This CDR3 is CATSRDLSRASNQPQHF. CDR3 sequence (DNA): TGTGCCACCAGCAGAGATCTCTCCAGGGCATCAAATCAGCCCCAGCATTTT. The full variable domain, rest sourced from reference TRBV15 and TRBJ1-5, is DAMVIQNPRYQVTQFGKPVTLSCSQTLNHNVMYWYQQKSSQAPKLLFHYYDKDFNNEADTPDNFQSRRPNTSFCFLDIRSPGLGDTAMYLCATSRDLSRASNQPQHFGDGTRLSIL.

The chain uses TRBV27 and TRBJ2-3, with a tentative D call TRBD2 (6 bases). V gave up 6 bases and J gave up 2 bases, with 15 bases separating them. CDR1 is MNHEY, CDR2 SMNVEV, per germline (reference sequence). The CDR3 length is 15 residues. The chain's CDR3 is CASRPQAGLTDTQYF. The CDR3, as DNA: TGTGCCAGCAGGCCCCAAGCGGGCCTCACAGATACGCAGTATTTT.

In DNA, the CDR3 is TGTGCCACCAGCAGAGATTTTGGAGATACGCAGTATTTT. Translation gives CATSRDFGDTQYF. The gene calls are TRBV15 and TRBJ2-3; unclear D gene. Germline V gene sequence: CDR1 LNHNV, CDR2 YYDKDF (reference sequence). This CDR3 contains 13 residues. Trimming removed 0 bases from V and 5 bases from J, with 6 bases in between.